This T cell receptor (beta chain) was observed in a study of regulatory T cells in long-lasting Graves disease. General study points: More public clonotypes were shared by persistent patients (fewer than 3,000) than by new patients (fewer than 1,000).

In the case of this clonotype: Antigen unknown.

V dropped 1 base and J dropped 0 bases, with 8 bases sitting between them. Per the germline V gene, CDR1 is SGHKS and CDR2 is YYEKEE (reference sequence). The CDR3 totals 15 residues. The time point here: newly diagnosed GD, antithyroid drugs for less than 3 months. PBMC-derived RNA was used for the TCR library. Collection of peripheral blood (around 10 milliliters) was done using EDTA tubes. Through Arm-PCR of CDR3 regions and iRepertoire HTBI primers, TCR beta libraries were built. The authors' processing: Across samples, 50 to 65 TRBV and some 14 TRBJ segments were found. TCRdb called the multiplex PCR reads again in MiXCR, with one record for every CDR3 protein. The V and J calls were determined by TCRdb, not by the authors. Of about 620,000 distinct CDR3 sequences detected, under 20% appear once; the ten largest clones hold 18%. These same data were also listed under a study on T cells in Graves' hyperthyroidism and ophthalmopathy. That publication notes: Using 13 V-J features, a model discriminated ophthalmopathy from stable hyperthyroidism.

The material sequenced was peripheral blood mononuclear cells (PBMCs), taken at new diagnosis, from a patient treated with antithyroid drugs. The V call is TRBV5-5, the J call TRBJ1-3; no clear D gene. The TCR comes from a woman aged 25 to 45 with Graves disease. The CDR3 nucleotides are TGTGCCAGCAGCTTGCCGGGCACCTCTGGAAACACCATATATTTT. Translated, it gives CASSLPGTSGNTIYF.